The rows below give T cell receptor beta chains drawn from one sample of a study of blood T cells in healthy people across ages. One entry per CDR3 protein results from TCRdb running MiXCR on the 5' RACE reads. Seen here are more than 800,000 distinct CDR3 sequences, about 28% observed once, and the top ten hold 15% to 20%. Sequences were obtained from blood. Source of these receptors: an elderly woman in good health. Each CDR3 is given with its conserved first and last residue. Fields, in order: V gene, D gene, clone size, J gene, CDR3 length, CDR3 protein, CDR3 DNA. A D gene is named only where the DNA matches it firmly. Size is stated for part of the rows, as once, few or many counts, or as a class when the clone is expanded.

V gene: TRBV3-1; D gene: .; clone size: .; J gene: TRBJ2-2; CDR3 length: 13; CDR3 protein: CASSPRVIGELFF; CDR3 DNA: TGTGCCAGCAGCCCCAGGGTCATTGGGGAGCTGTTTTTT
V gene: TRBV5-5; D gene: TRBD2; clone size: many; J gene: TRBJ2-5; CDR3 length: 15; CDR3 protein: CASSFNSGGGKTQYF; CDR3 DNA: TGTGCCAGCAGCTTTAACTCGGGGGGGGGGAAGACCCAGTACTTC
V gene: TRBV21-1; D gene: .; clone size: many; J gene: TRBJ1-2; CDR3 length: 14; CDR3 protein: CASSTQGGNYGYTF; CDR3 DNA: TGTGCCAGCAGCACACAGGGAGGGAACTATGGCTACACCTTC
V gene: TRBV27; D gene: TRBD1; clone size: many; J gene: TRBJ2-5; CDR3 length: 14; CDR3 protein: CASRADRARETQYF; CDR3 DNA: TGTGCCAGCAGAGCAGACAGGGCACGAGAGACCCAGTACTTC
V gene: TRBV29-1; D gene: TRBD1; clone size: few; J gene: TRBJ2-7; CDR3 length: 13; CDR3 protein: CSVEDPGGREQYF; CDR3 DNA: TGCAGCGTTGAAGACCCAGGGGGCCGGGAGCAGTACTTC
V gene: TRBV7-9; D gene: TRBD1; clone size: many; J gene: TRBJ1-4; CDR3 length: 14; CDR3 protein: CASSLGQGTEKLFF; CDR3 DNA: TGTGCCAGCAGCCTTGGACAGGGTACTGAAAAACTGTTTTTT
V gene: TRBV28; D gene: .; clone size: .; J gene: TRBJ2-2; CDR3 length: 14; CDR3 protein: CASKGGANTGELFF; CDR3 DNA: TGTGCCAGCAAGGGCGGGGCGAACACCGGGGAGCTGTTTTTT
V gene: TRBV5-5; D gene: .; clone size: few; J gene: TRBJ2-7; CDR3 length: 12; CDR3 protein: CASAREGGEQYF; CDR3 DNA: TGTGCCAGCGCCCGTGAGGGGGGCGAGCAGTACTTC
V gene: TRBV7-2; D gene: TRBD1; clone size: .; J gene: TRBJ2-7; CDR3 length: 13; CDR3 protein: CASSWDRASEQYF; CDR3 DNA: TGTGCCAGCAGCTGGGACAGGGCATCCGAGCAGTACTTC
V gene: TRBV18; D gene: .; clone size: .; J gene: TRBJ1-5; CDR3 length: 15; CDR3 protein: CASSPAAAFNQPQHF; CDR3 DNA: TGTGCCAGCTCACCTGCGGCGGCTTTCAATCAGCCCCAGCATTTT
V gene: TRBV11-1; D gene: .; clone size: .; J gene: TRBJ2-3; CDR3 length: 18; CDR3 protein: CASSQRKRYNPSTDTQYF; CDR3 DNA: TGTGCCAGCAGCCAGCGAAAGAGATACAACCCTAGCACAGATACGCAGTATTTT
V gene: TRBV3-1; D gene: .; clone size: few; J gene: TRBJ2-2; CDR3 length: 13; CDR3 protein: CASSPGAYGELFF; CDR3 DNA: TGTGCCAGCAGCCCGGGAGCCTACGGGGAGCTGTTTTTT
V gene: TRBV2; D gene: TRBD1; clone size: many; J gene: TRBJ2-7; CDR3 length: 13; CDR3 protein: CASSGQGLYEQYF; CDR3 DNA: TGTGCCAGCAGTGGACAGGGTTTATACGAGCAGTACTTC
V gene: TRBV6-2/TRBV6-3; D gene: .; clone size: .; J gene: TRBJ1-5; CDR3 length: 14; CDR3 protein: CASRYRQVGQPQHF; CDR3 DNA: TGTGCCAGCAGATATCGACAGGTTGGGCAGCCCCAGCATTTT
V gene: TRBV20-1; D gene: .; clone size: many; J gene: TRBJ2-1; CDR3 length: 15; CDR3 protein: CSARDLDHRYNEQFF; CDR3 DNA: TGCAGTGCTAGAGATCTGGACCACCGGTACAATGAGCAGTTCTTC
V gene: TRBV20-1; D gene: TRBD1; clone size: many; J gene: TRBJ2-1; CDR3 length: 14; CDR3 protein: CSARDPGGHNEQFF; CDR3 DNA: TGCAGTGCTAGAGATCCAGGGGGCCACAATGAGCAGTTCTTC
V gene: TRBV5-5; D gene: TRBD2; clone size: .; J gene: TRBJ2-5; CDR3 length: 17; CDR3 protein: CASSPEDRLAGVETQYF; CDR3 DNA: TGTGCCAGCAGCCCGGAGGACCGACTAGCGGGGGTAGAGACCCAGTACTTC
V gene: TRBV6-6; D gene: TRBD2; clone size: .; J gene: TRBJ2-5; CDR3 length: 16; CDR3 protein: CASSSERGGAIREQYF; CDR3 DNA: TGTGCCAGCAGTTCCGAGCGGGGGGGCGCGATTAGGGAGCAGTACTTC
V gene: TRBV3-1; D gene: .; clone size: few; J gene: TRBJ1-1; CDR3 length: 15; CDR3 protein: CASSQDLRGNTEAFF; CDR3 DNA: TGTGCCAGCAGCCAAGATCTAAGAGGGAACACTGAAGCTTTCTTT
V gene: TRBV5-1; D gene: TRBD1; clone size: .; J gene: TRBJ1-4; CDR3 length: 18; CDR3 protein: CASSLEGTGDSTNEKLFF; CDR3 DNA: TGCGCCAGCAGCTTGGAGGGGACAGGGGATTCAACTAATGAAAAACTGTTTTTT
V gene: TRBV20-1; D gene: .; clone size: .; J gene: TRBJ2-1; CDR3 length: 15; CDR3 protein: CSATAGAQSYNEQFF; CDR3 DNA: TGCAGTGCAACCGCGGGGGCCCAATCCTACAATGAGCAGTTCTTC
V gene: TRBV19; D gene: .; clone size: .; J gene: TRBJ1-4; CDR3 length: 15; CDR3 protein: CASSMIATFNEKLFF; CDR3 DNA: TGTGCCAGTAGTATGATAGCCACCTTTAATGAAAAACTGTTTTTT
V gene: TRBV18; D gene: .; clone size: many; J gene: TRBJ2-1; CDR3 length: 15; CDR3 protein: CASSFVDGPYNEQFF; CDR3 DNA: TGTGCCAGCTCGTTCGTGGACGGTCCCTACAATGAGCAGTTCTTC
V gene: TRBV7-2; D gene: .; clone size: .; J gene: TRBJ2-5; CDR3 length: 13; CDR3 protein: CASSPQIEETQYF; CDR3 DNA: TGTGCCAGCAGCCCCCAGATTGAAGAGACCCAGTACTTC
V gene: TRBV7-2; D gene: TRBD1; clone size: .; J gene: TRBJ2-1; CDR3 length: 16; CDR3 protein: CASSDLGTGGRNEQFF; CDR3 DNA: TGTGCCAGCAGCGACTTAGGGACAGGGGGACGTAATGAGCAGTTCTTC
V gene: TRBV6-2/TRBV6-3; D gene: .; clone size: many; J gene: TRBJ2-1; CDR3 length: 15; CDR3 protein: CASREGVLRDNEQFF; CDR3 DNA: TGTGCCAGCAGAGAGGGGGTTTTGAGGGACAATGAGCAGTTCTTC
V gene: TRBV7-9; D gene: TRBD1; clone size: .; J gene: TRBJ2-4; CDR3 length: 14; CDR3 protein: CASSLGQGAYERYF; CDR3 DNA: TGTGCCAGCAGCTTAGGACAGGGGGCATACGAGCGGTACTTC
V gene: TRBV12-3/TRBV12-4; D gene: TRBD2; clone size: many; J gene: TRBJ2-3; CDR3 length: 16; CDR3 protein: CASSPLAGRSTDTQYF; CDR3 DNA: TGTGCCAGCAGTCCTCTAGCGGGCAGAAGCACAGATACGCAGTATTTT
V gene: TRBV6-2/TRBV6-3; D gene: .; clone size: many; J gene: TRBJ2-1; CDR3 length: 12; CDR3 protein: CASTAGVNEQFF; CDR3 DNA: TGTGCCAGCACCGCAGGGGTCAATGAGCAGTTCTTC
V gene: TRBV4-3; D gene: TRBD1; clone size: many; J gene: TRBJ1-6; CDR3 length: 16; CDR3 protein: CASSQEAQGARSPLHF; CDR3 DNA: TGCGCCAGCAGCCAAGAGGCCCAGGGGGCGAGATCACCCCTCCACTTT
V gene: TRBV20-1; D gene: .; clone size: many; J gene: TRBJ2-5; CDR3 length: 14; CDR3 protein: CSGRVVGSGETQYF; CDR3 DNA: TGCAGTGGCAGGGTGGTAGGATCAGGAGAGACCCAGTACTTC
V gene: TRBV20-1; D gene: .; clone size: many; J gene: TRBJ2-7; CDR3 length: 15; CDR3 protein: CSARDRQEGLNEQYF; CDR3 DNA: TGCAGTGCTAGAGATCGACAGGAGGGTTTGAACGAGCAGTACTTC
V gene: TRBV11-2; D gene: .; clone size: .; J gene: TRBJ1-2; CDR3 length: 14; CDR3 protein: CASSSLRFRDGYTF; CDR3 DNA: TGTGCCAGCAGCTCCCTTAGATTCCGTGATGGCTACACCTTC
V gene: TRBV29-1; D gene: TRBD1; clone size: many; J gene: TRBJ1-6; CDR3 length: 13; CDR3 protein: CSVGNRGDSPLHF; CDR3 DNA: TGCAGCGTTGGGAACAGGGGCGATTCACCCCTCCACTTT
V gene: TRBV7-6; D gene: .; clone size: many; J gene: TRBJ2-7; CDR3 length: 16; CDR3 protein: CASSLSLAGKTYEQYF; CDR3 DNA: TGTGCCAGCAGCTTATCGTTGGCGGGGAAAACCTACGAGCAGTACTTC
V gene: TRBV4-2; D gene: .; clone size: .; J gene: TRBJ1-5; CDR3 length: 16; CDR3 protein: CASSPETAYSNQPQHF; CDR3 DNA: TGTGCCAGCAGCCCCGAGACAGCCTATAGCAATCAGCCCCAGCATTTT
V gene: TRBV20-1; D gene: .; clone size: few; J gene: TRBJ1-6; CDR3 length: 15; CDR3 protein: CSARGTAPYNSPLHF; CDR3 DNA: TGCAGTGCTAGAGGGACGGCCCCTTATAATTCACCCCTCCACTTT
V gene: TRBV7-9; D gene: TRBD1; clone size: many; J gene: TRBJ2-5; CDR3 length: 13; CDR3 protein: CASSLGQGKTQYF; CDR3 DNA: TGTGCCAGCAGCTTAGGACAGGGGAAAACCCAGTACTTC
V gene: TRBV27; D gene: .; clone size: .; J gene: TRBJ1-1; CDR3 length: 15; CDR3 protein: CASSLQGWENTEAFF; CDR3 DNA: TGTGCCAGCAGTTTACAGGGGTGGGAGAACACTGAAGCTTTCTTT
V gene: TRBV6-2/TRBV6-3; D gene: TRBD2; clone size: many; J gene: TRBJ2-4; CDR3 length: 17; CDR3 protein: CASSKISGGSAKNIQYF; CDR3 DNA: TGTGCCAGCAGTAAAATAAGCGGGGGCTCAGCCAAAAACATTCAGTACTTC